These 30 T cell receptor beta chains came from one sample sequenced in a study of blood T cell repertoires in COVID-19. Using immunoSEQ multiplex PCR, the repertoire was profiled, and TCRdb retains in-frame clones only, with some absent. The repertoire includes a few hundred thousand clones, around 87% of them detected once, and around 2% sits in the top ten. The sample taken for sequencing was PBMCs or T cells enriched from blood (not recorded which). The source is a man between 35 and 55 years old in a cohort exposed to, infected with or recovered from COVID-19 (not recorded which).

The chain uses TRBV21-1 and TRBJ2-1; the tabulated D call, TRBD2, remains unverified against the DNA. TRBV21-1 is designated a pseudogene. The CDR3 sequence is 15 residues long. CDR3 DNA sequence: TGTGCCAGCAGCACCCCGGACTGTTCCTACAATGAGCAGTTCTTC. Its protein product is CASSTPDCSYNEQFF.

The V and J genes are TRBV7-2 and TRBJ1-2; 10 positions match TRBD1. Germline CDR1 SGHTA, CDR2 FQGNSA. V lost 5 bases and J lost 10; bases outside the gene matches: 10. The CDR3 sequence is 14 residues long. The CDR3 coding sequence is TGTGCCAGCAGCCCAGGGTTTGGGACAGGGGACTACACCTTC. This encodes CASSPGFGTGDYTF.

The V gene is TRBV7-9, the J gene TRBJ2-2; weak D call: TRBD1 (7 bases). Trimming cost V 5 bases and J 4 bases, with 11 bases left between them. The CDR3 is 14 residues long. CDR1 and CDR2 from the germline V gene are SEHNR and FQNEAQ (reference sequence). The CDR3 coding sequence is TGTGCCAGCAGCCGACAGGGAGGCACCGGGGAGCTGTTTTTT. Amino acid sequence: CASSRQGGTGELFF.

This clone was counted between two and nine times. CDR3 nucleotides: TGTGCCACCAGTGATACCCGGGACAGGGGGGCTAAGCAGTTCTTC. Amino acid sequence: CATSDTRDRGAKQFF. The rearrangement joins TRBV24-1 to TRBJ2-1; TRBD1 aligns across 11 bases. Germline lookup yields CDR1 KGHDR and CDR2 SFDVKD. CDR3 length: 15 amino acids. V was pared by 3 bases and J by 11 bases, with 8 bases of the junction left unmatched.

The chain uses TRBV4-1 and TRBJ2-1; TRBD2 matches at 8 bases. Germline CDR1 reads MGHRA; CDR2 reads YSYEKL. This CDR3 has 18 residues. V dropped 0 bases and J dropped 6; count of bases not matched to a gene: 13. CDR3 loop: CASSQDWAGGPTFNEQFF. As DNA, the CDR3 is TGCGCCAGCAGCCAAGACTGGGCGGGAGGCCCCACTTTCAATGAGCAGTTCTTC.

The CDR3 loop reads CASSPGTGDSAPLHF. The CDR3 DNA reads as TGTGCCAGCAGCCCCGGGACAGGTGATAGTGCACCCCTCCACTTT. The rearrangement joins TRBV5-4 to TRBJ1-6, with TRBD1 matching 8 bases. After removal of 4 bases from V and 11 bases from J, the junction contained 11 bases not matched to a gene. The CDR3 is 15 residues long. In germline, CDR1 is SGHNT, CDR2 YYREEE (reference sequence). Looking up the rest from reference TRBV5-4 and TRBJ1-6 gives the full variable domain: ETGVTQSPTHLIKTRGQQVTLRCSSQSGHNTVSWYQQALGQGPQFIFQYYREEENGRGNFPPRFSGLQFPNYSSELNVNALELDDSALYLCASSPGTGDSAPLHFGNGTRLTVT.

The rearrangement joins TRBV5-1 to TRBJ1-2; TRBD1 agrees at 9 bases. The germline V gene has CDR1 SGHRS and CDR2 YFSETQ. V dropped 1 base and J dropped 7; count of bases not matched to a gene: 5. This CDR3 spans 14 amino acids. The CDR3 loop is CASSLNRGQGGYTF. As DNA, the CDR3 is TGCGCCAGCAGCTTGAACAGGGGGCAAGGTGGCTACACCTTC. The whole variable domain, remainder taken from reference TRBV5-1 and TRBJ1-2, is KAGVTQTPRYLIKTRGQQVTLSCSPISGHRSVSWYQQTPGQGLQFLFEYFSETQRNKGNFPGRFSGRQFSNSRSEMNVSTLELGDSALYLCASSLNRGQGGYTFGSGTRLTVV.

The chain couples TRBV19 to TRBJ2-6; the D gene is possibly TRBD1 (6 bases). The CDR3 is 15 amino acids. V was shortened by 4 bases and J by 3 bases, with 10 bases between the two germline ends. Germline V gene sequence: CDR1 LNHDA, CDR2 SQIVND (reference sequence). This CDR3 reads CASSRTDLGANVLTF. DNA for the CDR3: TGTGCCAGTAGTAGGACAGACCTTGGGGCCAACGTCCTGACTTTC.

J is TRBJ2-5 and V is TRBV6-5, with TRBD2 identical over 12 bases. The CDR3 length is 15 residues. Germline V gene lookup returns CDR1 MNHEY and CDR2 SVGAGI. V lost 0 bases, J lost 7 bases, and 3 bases stayed unmatched. The CDR3 sequence is CASSYSPSGRVTQYF. CDR3 bases: TGTGCCAGCAGTTACTCGCCTAGCGGGAGGGTGACCCAGTACTTC.

There are a few counts of this clone. This chain joins TRBV5-6 and TRBJ1-6, with D maybe TRBD1 (6 bases). Trimming removed 4 bases from V and 7 bases from J, with 15 bases in between. Germline V lookup: CDR1 SGHDT, CDR2 YYEEEE. There are 15 residues in the CDR3. CDR3 sequence (DNA): TGTGCCAGCAGCCGAATGGGACACCCGAATTCACCCCTCCACTTT. It is translated as CASSRMGHPNSPLHF.

CDR3 protein: CAWSVLGTGDGYTF. CDR3 nucleotides: TGTGCCTGGAGTGTGTTAGGGACAGGGGACGGCTACACCTTC. V gene TRBV30 combines with J gene TRBJ1-2, with TRBD1 matching over 10 bases. The CDR3 has 14 amino acids. Germline CDR1 and CDR2: GTSNPN and SVGIG (reference sequence). V trimming: 0 bases; J trimming: 8 bases; junction bases outside the gene matches: 6. Complete variable domain (other parts from reference TRBV30 and TRBJ1-2): SQTIHQWPATLVQPVGSPLSLECTVEGTSNPNLYWYRQAAGRGLQLLFYSVGIGQISSEVPQNLSASRPQDRQFILSSKKLLLSDSGFYLCAWSVLGTGDGYTFGSGTRLTVV.

The V gene is TRBV30, the J gene TRBJ1-2; D is unresolved. Trimming shortened V by 8 bases and J by 4 bases, and 17 bases separated the two germline ends. Looked up from germline, CDR1 is GTSNPN and CDR2 is SVGIG (reference sequence). The CDR3 runs to 13 residues. The CDR3 here is CAVASAGPYGYTF. The DNA for the CDR3 is TGTGCCGTCGCGTCGGCAGGCCCCTATGGCTACACCTTC.

The V call is TRBV7-8, the J call TRBJ2-5; 9 positions agree with TRBD1. The CDR3 runs 16 residues. J was trimmed by 4 bases and V by 7 bases; bases with no gene match: 13. In germline, CDR1 is SGHVS, CDR2 FQNEAQ. The CDR3 is CASIHSWTGDGETQYF. CDR3 DNA sequence: TGTGCCAGCATCCATAGCTGGACAGGGGATGGAGAGACCCAGTACTTC.

This clone was seen only once. This chain connects TRBV5-1 to TRBJ1-1; no clear D. The germline CDR1 and CDR2 sequences are SGHRS and YFSETQ. V was shortened by 5 bases and J by 3 bases, with 14 bases between the two germline ends. The CDR3 totals 14 residues. CDR3 sequence (DNA): TGCGCCAGCAGGGAGGAGAAAAGGGACACTGAAGCTTTCTTT. As protein: CASREEKRDTEAFF.

The gene calls are TRBV6-1 and TRBJ1-1; a possible D gene is TRBD1 (6 bases). This CDR3 has 13 amino acids. V was shortened by 6 bases and J by 1 base, with 9 bases between the two germline ends. Germline V CDR1 and CDR2: MNHNS, SASEGT. CDR3 DNA sequence: TGTGCCAGCAGGCAACAGGGGAACACTGAAGCTTTCTTT. Its protein is CASRQQGNTEAFF.

The rearrangement joins TRBV6-5 to TRBJ2-7, with a weak D call TRBD2 (7 bases). V lost 5 bases, J lost 5 bases, and 19 bases lay in between. This CDR3 spans 15 amino acids. CDR1 and CDR2 (germline): MNHEY, SVGAGI. CDR3 bases: TGTGCCAGCAGTACCAGAGGGGGGGGTAGCGACGAGCAGTACTTC. Translation gives CASSTRGGGSDEQYF.

This clone was seen just once. The chain joins TRBV6-5 to TRBJ2-7; tentatively, D is TRBD1 (6 bases). Germline V CDR1 and CDR2: MNHEY, SVGAGI. The CDR3 sequence is 12 residues long. V lost 8 bases and J 4 bases, leaving 12 bases between the germline ends. CDR3 region: CASRDTYYEQYF. DNA for the CDR3: TGTGCCAGCCGGGACACCTATTACGAGCAGTACTTC.

The rearrangement joins TRBV4-2 to TRBJ2-7, with D possibly being TRBD2 (5 bases). Per the germline V gene, CDR1 is LGHNA and CDR2 is YNFKEQ. V shed 0 bases and J shed 0 bases, with 12 bases lying between them. The CDR3 runs to 16 residues. CDR3 sequence reads: CASSQDGSEISYEQYF. As DNA, the CDR3 is TGTGCCAGCAGCCAAGATGGTAGCGAGATCTCCTACGAGCAGTACTTC.

V and J are TRBV18 and TRBJ2-1; 10 bases map to TRBD2. CDR3 length: 15 amino acids. Trimming took 6 bases from V and 6 from J; bases not matched to a gene: 8. The V gene's germline CDR1 is KGHSH and CDR2 LQKENI. CDR3 sequence (DNA): TGTGCCAGCTCCCCTACTAGCGGGACGACCAATGAGCAGTTCTTC. Its protein product is CASSPTSGTTNEQFF. Filled out from reference TRBV18 and TRBJ2-1, the complete variable domain reads NAGVMQNPRHLVRRRGQEARLRCSPMKGHSHVYWYRQLPEEGLKFMVYLQKENIIDESGMPKERFSAEFPKEGPSILRIQQVVRGDSAAYFCASSPTSGTTNEQFFGPGTRLTVL.

The rearrangement links TRBV19 to TRBJ2-6; D is uncertain. Trimming took off 3 bases at V and 2 bases at J, with 8 bases between the two ends. The length of the CDR3 is 15 residues. The V gene's germline CDR1 is LNHDA and CDR2 SQIVND (reference sequence). The CDR3 loop is CASSIPRTGANVLTF. CDR3 in DNA: TGTGCCAGTAGTATTCCGAGAACTGGGGCCAACGTCCTGACTTTC. Full variable domain (remainder filled in from reference TRBV19 and TRBJ2-6): DGGITQSPKYLFRKEGQNVTLSCEQNLNHDAMYWYRQDPGQGLRLIYYSQIVNDFQKGDIAEGYSVSREKKESFPLTVTSAQKNPTAFYLCASSIPRTGANVLTFGAGSRLTVL.

Of note for this clone: The same CDR3 is also encoded by other DNA sequences in this sample. The chain uses TRBV3-1 (or the pseudogene TRBV3-2) and TRBJ2-1; D remains unclear. The CDR3 has 15 residues. Trimming cost V 1 base and J 0 bases, with 7 bases left between them. Per germline, CDR1 LGHDT and CDR2 YNNKEL (reference sequence). The CDR3 reads CASSQGLSSYNEQFF. The CDR3 bases are TGTGCCAGCAGCCAAGGACTCAGCTCCTACAATGAGCAGTTCTTC.

J is TRBJ2-7 and V is TRBV10-3; D not certain. V lost 3 bases and J lost 5, with 8 bases in between. Germline V gene data show CDR1 as ENHRY and CDR2 as SYGVKD. This CDR3 has 12 residues. This chain's CDR3 is CAISEFENEQYF. The CDR3 DNA is TGTGCCATCAGTGAATTCGAGAACGAGCAGTACTTC.

The V call is TRBV10-1, the J call TRBJ2-2, with TRBD2 matching over 11 bases. The CDR3 extends over 16 amino acids. J lost 1 base, V lost 6 bases, and 4 bases had no gene match. In germline, CDR1 is WNHNN, CDR2 SYGVQD (reference sequence). The CDR3, as DNA: TGCGCCAGCAGGCCGACTAGCGGGAAGAACACCGGGGAGCTGTTTTTT. Its translation is CASRPTSGKNTGELFF.

The V and J genes are TRBV6-1 and TRBJ2-7; 10 bases match TRBD2. V shed 2 bases and J 1 base; nucleotides not matched to a gene: 2. The CDR3 covers 15 residues. Germline CDR1 and CDR2: MNHNS and SASEGT. The CDR3 region has the DNA TGTGCCAGCAGTGAACTAGCGGGAGAGTCCTACGAGCAGTACTTC. Translating it yields CASSELAGESYEQYF.

The V gene is TRBV9, the J gene TRBJ2-1; TRBD1 aligns across 8 bases. V lost 3 bases and J lost 7; bases outside the gene matches: 12. The CDR3 spans 16 residues. Germline-derived CDR1 and CDR2 are SGDLS and YYNGEE. CDR3 sequence (DNA): TGTGCCAGCAGCGACAAAAGGACAGGGTACGGGAATGAGCAGTTCTTC. Its translation is CASSDKRTGYGNEQFF.

The CDR3 DNA reads as TGTGCCACCAGCAGCTACCAGGGACAGAAATTCTACAATGAGCAGTTCTTC. This translates into CATSSYQGQKFYNEQFF. The gene calls are TRBV15 and TRBJ2-1, with 7 nucleotides matching TRBD1. V trimming: 3 bases; J trimming: 3 bases; junction bases outside the gene matches: 11. Germline CDR1 LNHNV, CDR2 YYDKDF (reference sequence). The CDR3 has 17 residues.

This chain joins TRBV9 and TRBJ2-5; D is possibly TRBD1 (6 bases). Germline V gene lookup returns CDR1 SGDLS and CDR2 YYNGEE. V lost 4 bases and J lost 9, with 19 bases in between. The CDR3 has 14 amino acids. CDR3 protein: CASSRDGTLGAQYF. CDR3 nucleotide sequence: TGTGCCAGCAGCCGAGATGGGACATTAGGTGCCCAGTACTTC.

V usage is TRBV2 and J usage is TRBJ2-7; 7 bases map to TRBD1. The V gene end was trimmed by 6 bases and the J gene end by 5 bases; junction bases not matched to a gene: 4. The length of the CDR3 is 12 residues. Germline V gene lookup returns CDR1 SNHLY and CDR2 FYNNEI. The CDR3 DNA is TGTGCCAGCAGACCGACAGGGCACGAGCAGTACTTC. It specifies CASRPTGHEQYF. The whole variable domain, filled in from reference TRBV2 and TRBJ2-7, reads EPEVTQTPSHQVTQMGQEVILRCVPISNHLYFYWYRQILGQKVEFLVSFYNNEISEKSEIFDDQFSVERPDGSNFTLKIRSTKLEDSAMYFCASRPTGHEQYFGPGTRLTVT.

The genes are TRBV5-1 and TRBJ1-1; the D is unclear. The CDR3 has 16 amino acids. Trimming pared 3 bases from V and 0 bases from J, leaving 15 bases between. Germline assignment: CDR1 SGHRS and CDR2 YFSETQ. CDR3 sequence: CASSSRMASMNTEAFF. The CDR3 DNA reads TGCGCCAGCAGCTCGCGGATGGCGAGCATGAACACTGAAGCTTTCTTT.

The V and J genes are TRBV6-6 and TRBJ1-2, with D unclear. CDR3 length: 12 amino acids. V lost 3 bases to trimming and J lost 8 bases, with 10 bases between them. CDR1 is MNHNY, CDR2 SVGAGI, per germline (reference sequence). CDR3: CASSYPPKGYTF. The CDR3 DNA follows: TGTGCCAGCAGTTATCCCCCCAAAGGCTACACCTTC.